This T cell receptor (beta chain) was recorded in a study of T cell responses to AZD1222 COVID-19 vaccine. Overall study: Second doses that came at about 4 or about 12 weeks were put together. General study results and limits: Elevations in Spike-specific TCR breadth and depth followed administration of two AZD1222 doses. In a largely white British group with more females than males, clonal diversity was possibly underestimated. As reported, nearly half of all spike-specific TCRs target variant regions that are unmutated.

V shed 5 bases, J shed 12 bases, and the junction held 12 bases outside the gene matches. Germline loops: CDR1 LGHNA, CDR2 YSLEER. This CDR3 has 13 residues. Sequenced by immunoSEQ multiplex PCR; TCRdb stores in-frame clones only, minus some. The table lists around 100,000 clones, roughly 88% of them singletons, with roughly 22% in the top ten. This clone has a single count. Its antigen remains unknown. This TCR came from an adult in good health. The sequencing used peripheral blood, collected on day 0 of AZD1222 vaccination. The chain couples TRBV4-3 to TRBJ1-2; TRBD1 agrees at 7 bases. CDR3 bases: TGCGCCAGCAGCGCAGACAGGGTAGCCACGAACACCTTC. It translates to CASSADRVATNTF.